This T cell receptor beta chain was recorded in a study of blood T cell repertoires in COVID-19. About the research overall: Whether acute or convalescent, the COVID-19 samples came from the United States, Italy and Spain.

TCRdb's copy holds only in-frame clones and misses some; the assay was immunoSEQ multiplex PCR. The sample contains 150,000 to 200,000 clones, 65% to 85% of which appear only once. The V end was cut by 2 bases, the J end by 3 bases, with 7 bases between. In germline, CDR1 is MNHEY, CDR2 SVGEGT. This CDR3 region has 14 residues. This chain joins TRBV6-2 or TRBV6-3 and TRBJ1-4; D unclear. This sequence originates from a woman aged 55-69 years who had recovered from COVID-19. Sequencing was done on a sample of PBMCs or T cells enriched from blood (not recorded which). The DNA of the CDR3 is TGTGCCAGCAGTTACGGGCAGCCTAATGAAAAACTGTTTTTT. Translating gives CASSYGQPNEKLFF.